This T cell receptor beta chain is from a study of T cell responses to AZD1222 COVID-19 vaccine. Study findings and constraints: AZD1222 recipients seropositive at baseline numbered only 6 or 7. Along spike, vaccine-associated CD4 TCRs were found throughout, with dominance at 160-218 and 743-854.

V lost 2 bases and J lost 3; bases outside the gene matches: 3. This CDR3 spans 15 amino acids. In germline, CDR1 is MNHEY, CDR2 SVGAGI. Concerning this clone: Antigen specificity is unknown.

Method: immunoSEQ multiplex PCR; TCRdb's copy keeps in-frame clones and lacks some. Of 150,000 to 200,000 clones detected, over 85% appear once; the ten largest clones hold approximately 4%. The starting material was peripheral blood, obtained on day 0 of AZD1222 vaccination. This receptor was identified in an adult in good health. The chain recombines TRBV6-5 with TRBJ2-1; 8 nucleotides agree with TRBD2. The CDR3, as DNA: TGTGCCAGCAGTTACGGGACTAGAGTCTACAATGAGCAGTTCTTC. This gives the protein CASSYGTRVYNEQFF.